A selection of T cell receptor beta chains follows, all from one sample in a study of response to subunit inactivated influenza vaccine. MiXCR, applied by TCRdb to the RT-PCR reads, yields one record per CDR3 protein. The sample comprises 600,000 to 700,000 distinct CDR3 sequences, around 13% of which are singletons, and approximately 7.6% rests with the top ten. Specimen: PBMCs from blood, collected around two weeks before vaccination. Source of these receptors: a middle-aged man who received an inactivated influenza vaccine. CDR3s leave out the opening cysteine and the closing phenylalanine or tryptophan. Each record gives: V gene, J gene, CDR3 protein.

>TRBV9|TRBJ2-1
ASSVRDYYDNEQF
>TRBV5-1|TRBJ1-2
ASRPSLEGNYGYT
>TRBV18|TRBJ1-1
ASSPRTGKNTEAF
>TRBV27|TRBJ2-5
ASSSRLAGAQETQY
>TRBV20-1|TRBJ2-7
SARDWEFQY
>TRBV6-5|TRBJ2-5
ASSYSQGAQETQY
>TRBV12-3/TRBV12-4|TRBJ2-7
ASSSGQGATYEQY
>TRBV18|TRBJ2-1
ASSWAVLNEQF
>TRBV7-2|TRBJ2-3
ASSLVEREVTDTQY
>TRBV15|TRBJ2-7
ATSREDFNEQY
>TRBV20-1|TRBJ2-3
SALRGGAITDTQY
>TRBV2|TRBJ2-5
ASTEGGLVETQY
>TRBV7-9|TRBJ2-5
ASSSPSGGGVQETQY
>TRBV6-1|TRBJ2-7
ASKDRYSYEQY
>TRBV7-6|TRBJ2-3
ASSLGAGLLTDTQY
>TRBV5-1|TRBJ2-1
ASTPGQEYNEQF
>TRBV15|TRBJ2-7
ATSRDRSSYEQY
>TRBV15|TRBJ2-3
ATSRDGGRTDTQY
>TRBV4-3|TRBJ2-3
ASSQSWTSGGSDTQY
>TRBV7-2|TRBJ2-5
ASSLALSTQY
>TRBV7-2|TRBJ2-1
ASKDRGFRGEQF
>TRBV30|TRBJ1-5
AWSESGYGAQQPQH
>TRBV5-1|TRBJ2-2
ASSFAGSRTNTGELF
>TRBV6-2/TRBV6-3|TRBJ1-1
ASSPTEAGRAF
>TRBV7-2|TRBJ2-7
ASSLAFGGVPKN
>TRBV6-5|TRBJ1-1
ASSFRTTNTEAF
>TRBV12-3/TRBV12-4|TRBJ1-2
ASSRQRTNYGYT
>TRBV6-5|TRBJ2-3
ASSLTGQLITDTQY
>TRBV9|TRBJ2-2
ASSRGTGGPGELF
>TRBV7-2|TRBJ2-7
ASSLAGRGIVYEQY
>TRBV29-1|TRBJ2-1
SVEEGSSFSYNEQF
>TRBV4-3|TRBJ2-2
ASSQDSGDRELF
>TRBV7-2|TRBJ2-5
ATRLDLSTQY
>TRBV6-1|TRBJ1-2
ASTPWGGTIYGYT
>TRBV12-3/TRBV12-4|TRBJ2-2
ASSLSGLGTGELF
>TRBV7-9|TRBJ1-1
ASSQLQGLVTEAF
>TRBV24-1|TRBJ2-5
ATSDIPTGQETQY
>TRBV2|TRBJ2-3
ASSESPGYTDTEY
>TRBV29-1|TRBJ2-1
SVEGRLGTSYNEQF
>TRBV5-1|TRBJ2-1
ASSPGGNEQF